Following are 28 T cell receptor beta chains from one sample sequenced in a study of T cells in Graves' hyperthyroidism and ophthalmopathy. What was amplified from RNA transcripts were TCR beta CDR3 regions. When the TCR CDR3 underwent first-round RT-PCR, the HTBI primer set was used. Each CDR3 protein gets one entry after TCRdb re-called the multiplex PCR reads with MiXCR. The table shows 95,000 to 110,000 distinct CDR3 sequences, with about 50% occurring only once. Sample: blood. The receptors here all came from a man aged 35 to 55 with Graves' hyperthyroidism.

In its sample, this clonotype was seen many times. The genes are TRBV29-1 and TRBJ1-3, with D unresolved. Trimming removed 4 bases from V and 2 bases from J, with 6 bases in between. There are 12 residues in the CDR3. Germline CDR1 SQVTM, CDR2 ANQGSEA. CDR3 in DNA: TGCAGCGTTGTGGTGACTGGAAACACCATATATTTT. Translating gives CSVVVTGNTIYF.

Ten or more counts support this clonotype. The rearrangement joins TRBV2 to TRBJ2-3, with D unclear. This CDR3 contains 15 residues. Between the trimmed V and J ends, which lost 4 bases and 8 bases, there was a span of 19 bases. Germline CDR1 and CDR2: SNHLY and FYNNEI. The CDR3 DNA sequence: TGTGCCAGCAGTGGTGGGGTGTTGGGAAGTGGTACGCAGTATTTT. Translating it yields CASSGGVLGSGTQYF.

This clonotype appeared a single time. This sequence joins TRBV20-1 and TRBJ1-1; the D gene is possibly TRBD1 (6 bases). Trimming left V 5 bases short and J 10 bases short, with 8 bases between. Germline CDR1 reads DFQATT; CDR2 reads SNEGSKA (reference sequence). The CDR3 has 9 amino acids. CDR3 region: CSASQGAFF. CDR3 nucleotides: TGCAGTGCTTCACAGGGAGCTTTCTTT.

Worth noting for this clonotype: A much larger clone is a single base away; this may be a read error. V usage is TRBV5-1 and J usage is TRBJ1-2; 7 bases line up with TRBD1. The CDR3 totals 15 residues. Germline V CDR1 and CDR2: SGHRS, YFSETQ. The V and J ends lost 7 bases and 3 bases, in that order; junction bases with no gene match: 12. The CDR3 bases are TGCGCCAGCGGCCCCGACAGGGAGAGTTACTATGGCTACACCTTC. It yields the protein CASGPDRESYYGYTF.

On this clonotype: This may be a read error: a much more frequent sequence differs by one nucleotide. V usage is TRBV10-3 and J usage is TRBJ2-3; D gene uncertain. Germline assignment: CDR1 ENHRY and CDR2 SYGVKD. There are 15 residues in the CDR3. The DNA of the CDR3 is TGTGTCAGCAGTCCAAACCGCCCGAAGGCGGATACGCAGTATTTT. The encoded protein is CVSSPNRPKADTQYF.

This clonotype occurred many times. The gene calls are TRBV20-1 and TRBJ2-1, with TRBD2 matching 10 bases. The CDR3 spans 16 residues. Trimming removed 3 bases from V and 4 bases from J; junction bases left unmatched: 9. Per the germline V gene, CDR1 is DFQATT and CDR2 is SNEGSKA (reference sequence). In DNA, the CDR3 is TGCAGTGCTAGCACTCTAGCGGGAGAGCTATACAATGAGCAGTTCTTC. This sequence encodes CSASTLAGELYNEQFF.

On this clonotype: Its ends do not fully match the called genes, so a read error is possible. CDR3 amino acids: CASSSGTQGTQHF. CDR3 DNA: TGTGCCAGCAGCTCTGGGACCCAGGGGACCCAGCACTTC. J is TRBJ2-5 and V is TRBV7-6, with a tentative D call TRBD1 (6 bases). The CDR3 has 13 amino acids. Germline V gene sequence: CDR1 SGHVS, CDR2 FNYEAQ.

In the case of this clonotype: The germline gene is not matched at one end of the junction; a read error may be the cause. The chain couples TRBV10-1 to TRBJ2-3; unclear D gene. Germline V gene sequence: CDR1 WNHNN, CDR2 SYGVQD (reference sequence). This CDR3 is 11 amino acids long. CDR3 sequence reads: CASSRTNTQYF. In nucleotides, the CDR3 is TGCGCCAGCAGCCGCACAAATACGCAGTACTTT.

The chain has TRBV10-1 and TRBJ1-1, with D possibly being TRBD1 (6 bases). CDR1 is WNHNN and CDR2 is SYGVQD in the germline V gene (reference sequence). CDR3 length: 11 amino acids. The CDR3 nucleotides read TGCACCGGACAGACGAACACTGAAGCTTTCTTT. Translated, it gives CTGQTNTEAFF.

Regarding this clonotype: Being one base from a much bigger clone, this may be a read error. The chain has TRBV12-3 or TRBV12-4 and TRBJ1-1; 11 nucleotides line up with TRBD1. The V and J ends lost 6 bases and 5 bases, in that order; junction bases with no gene match: 8. The CDR3 sequence is 15 residues long. CDR3 residues: CASSPHGTGGTEAFF. The CDR3 region has the DNA TGTGCCAGCAGCCCCCATGGGACAGGGGGTACTGAAGCTTTCTTT.

This clonotype was detected ten times or more. The genes are TRBV6-2 or TRBV6-3 and TRBJ2-7; D may correspond to TRBD1 or TRBD2 (5 bases each). Trimming stripped 4 bases from V and 2 bases from J, with 12 bases between. The CDR3 consists of 14 residues. Germline values: CDR1 MNHEY, CDR2 SVGEGT. The CDR3 coding sequence is TGTGCCAGCAGTTCCGGGACGGCAACCTACGAGCAGTACTTC. Encoded protein: CASSSGTATYEQYF.

This clonotype was counted ten times or more. The chain employs TRBV20-1 and TRBJ2-1; 9 bases line up with TRBD2. CDR1 is DFQATT and CDR2 is SNEGSKA in the germline V gene (reference sequence). The CDR3 runs to 13 residues. V lost 6 bases and J lost 9; bases outside the gene matches: 9. For the CDR3, the DNA is TGCAGTGCAGGACAAGCGGGAGGCCGTGAGCAGTTCTTC. Translating it yields CSAGQAGGREQFF.

V gene TRBV9 combines with J gene TRBJ2-2; the match to TRBD2 covers 11 bases. The germline CDR1 and CDR2 sequences are SGDLS and YYNGEE. The CDR3 is 16 residues long. The J segment lost 7 bases and the V segment lost 4 bases, leaving 9 bases of the junction unmatched. The CDR3 DNA sequence: TGTGCCAGCAGCTTTGGGACTAGCGGTCCATACGGGGAGCTGTTTTTT. Protein: CASSFGTSGPYGELFF.

Note on this clonotype: This may stem from a read error, because a much larger clone lies one nucleotide away. This sequence joins TRBV6-2 or TRBV6-3 and TRBJ2-3; D may be TRBD2 (7 bases). From germline, CDR1 is MNHEY and CDR2 SVGEGT. The CDR3 extends over 14 amino acids. CDR3 DNA: TGTGCCAGCAGGTCGGGGGGCAGCACAGATACGCAGAATTTT. Amino acid sequence: CASRSGGSTDTQNF.

Regarding this clonotype: A read error may account for a junction end that differs from germline. The chain carries TRBV5-5 and TRBJ2-7; D possibly matches TRBD1 or TRBD2 (5 bases each). The CDR3 is made up of 12 amino acids. CDR1 and CDR2 (germline): SGHKS, YYEKEE (reference sequence). The CDR3 region is CASSLAQGELYF. The CDR3 region has the DNA TGTGCCAGCAGCTTGGCCCAAGGGGAGCTGTACTTC.

This clonotype was counted at least ten times. The chain recombines TRBV5-1 with TRBJ2-1; perhaps TRBD2 as D (6 bases). The CDR3 extends over 17 amino acids. Germline assignment: CDR1 SGHRS and CDR2 YFSETQ. Trimming pared 4 bases from V and 3 bases from J, leaving 20 bases between. The CDR3 here is CASSPREGGVGYNEQFF. The CDR3 DNA reads as TGCGCCAGCAGCCCCAGGGAAGGCGGGGTTGGCTACAATGAGCAGTTCTTC.

This clonotype was seen ten or more times. The chain is built from TRBV20-1 and TRBJ2-3; 10 bases agree with TRBD2. V was clipped by 6 bases and J by 4 bases; unmatched bases: 10. This CDR3 has 15 residues. Germline loops: CDR1 DFQATT, CDR2 SNEGSKA (reference sequence). The CDR3 DNA is TGCAGTGCCCGATCACCGAGCGGGAGGGCAGATACGCAGTATTTT. Amino acids: CSARSPSGRADTQYF.

This rearrangement joins TRBV12-3 or TRBV12-4 to TRBJ1-6; 7 positions agree with TRBD1. The CDR3 runs to 12 residues. J gave up 8 bases and V 5 bases, and 0 bases lay outside the gene matches. In DNA form, the CDR3 reads TGTGCCAGCAGTCAGGGGGATTCACCCCTCCACTTT. Translation gives CASSQGDSPLHF.

The chain is built from TRBV7-9 and TRBJ2-7; TRBD2 aligns across 16 bases. Germline CDR1 and CDR2: SEHNR and FQNEAQ (reference sequence). Unmatched junction bases numbered 6, after V lost 2 bases and J lost 2 bases. The CDR3 covers 18 residues. This CDR3 is CASSLRPGTSGRAYEQYF. CDR3 sequence (DNA): TGTGCCAGCAGCTTACGGCCTGGGACTAGCGGGAGGGCCTACGAGCAGTACTTC.

Worth noting for this clonotype: The conserved phenylalanine or tryptophan normally closing the CDR3 is absent here, so this likely arose from a read error. CDR3 residues: CAISEDGSGNTIYL. CDR3 nucleotides: TGTGCCATCAGTGAGGACGGCTCTGGAAACACCATATATCTT. This chain joins TRBV10-3 and TRBJ1-3; D not certain. The germline V gene has CDR1 ENHRY and CDR2 SYGVKD. This CDR3 contains 14 residues. V shed 2 bases and J shed 0 bases, with 5 bases lying between them.

In its sample, this clonotype was seen many times. The rearrangement joins TRBV7-8 to TRBJ1-5; 11 nucleotides agree with TRBD1. V dropped 5 bases and J dropped 5; count of bases not matched to a gene: 11. Germline CDR1 is SGHVS and CDR2 is FQNEAQ. The CDR3 consists of 17 residues. The CDR3 loop is CASSTGDRGWSYQPQHF. CDR3 in DNA: TGTGCCAGCAGCACCGGGGACAGGGGGTGGTCTTATCAGCCCCAGCATTTT.

This clonotype has at least ten counts. The chain uses TRBV2 and TRBJ2-7, with a weak D call TRBD1 (6 bases). CDR3 length equals 15 residues. Germline V gene lookup returns CDR1 SNHLY and CDR2 FYNNEI. Trimming shortened V by 2 bases and J by 3 bases, and 14 bases separated the two germline ends. The CDR3 coding sequence is TGTGCCAGCAGTGAAAACAGGGAGCCGCACTACGAGCAGTACTTC. Translation gives CASSENREPHYEQYF.

This clonotype has at least ten counts. The rearrangement links TRBV2 to TRBJ2-7; TRBD1 aligns across 7 bases. Germline-derived CDR1 and CDR2 are SNHLY and FYNNEI. After removal of 4 bases from V and 2 bases from J, the junction contained 5 bases not matched to a gene. The CDR3 extends over 14 amino acids. The CDR3 loop is CASSAQDRTYEQYF. In nucleotides, the CDR3 is TGTGCCAGCAGTGCACAGGACAGGACCTACGAGCAGTACTTC.

V gene TRBV7-9 combines with J gene TRBJ2-7; 14 bases are a match to TRBD2. The CDR3 loop spans 16 amino acids. V shed 3 bases and J 2 bases; nucleotides not matched to a gene: 3. Germline loops: CDR1 SEHNR, CDR2 FQNEAQ (reference sequence). For the CDR3, the DNA is TGTGCCAGCAGCTTCGGGACTAGCGGGGGAACCTACGAGCAGTACTTC. It is translated as CASSFGTSGGTYEQYF.

This clonotype was counted ten times or more. In DNA form, the CDR3 reads TGTGCCAGCAGCGGGGGGGGGACTAGCGGCCAAGCCTCCTACAATGAGCAGTTCTTC. This sequence encodes CASSGGGTSGQASYNEQFF. The genes are TRBV2 and TRBJ2-1; 11 bases fit TRBD2. The CDR3 runs to 19 residues. V dropped 6 bases and J dropped 0; count of bases not matched to a gene: 13. Germline CDR1 reads SNHLY; CDR2 reads FYNNEI.

This clonotype was seen at least ten times. The chain employs TRBV5-1 and TRBJ1-4, with TRBD1 identical over 12 bases. V shed 1 base and J 2 bases; nucleotides not matched to a gene: 3. From germline, CDR1 is SGHRS and CDR2 YFSETQ. This CDR3 spans 17 amino acids. The CDR3, as DNA: TGCGCCAGCAGCTTGCCGGGGACAGGGGGCACTAATGAAAAACTGTTTTTT. Translating gives CASSLPGTGGTNEKLFF.

Worth noting for this clonotype: A read error may be the cause here, since a much bigger clone is one base away. The chain couples TRBV6-2 or TRBV6-3 to TRBJ1-2, with 8 bases matching TRBD1. This CDR3 has 14 residues. The V segment lost 6 bases and the J segment 4 bases; nucleotides outside the gene matches: 7. The germline V gene encodes CDR1 MNHEY and CDR2 SVGEGT. The CDR3 DNA reads TGTGCCAGCAGCCGACAGGGGAGTTCCTATGGCTACACCTTC. Translating it yields CASSRQGSSYGYTF.

The chain has TRBV20-1 and TRBJ2-1, with D possibly called TRBD1 or TRBD2 (5 bases each). The length of the CDR3 is 16 residues. In germline, CDR1 is DFQATT, CDR2 SNEGSKA (reference sequence). V shed 4 bases and J shed 1 base, with 17 bases lying between them. The CDR3 nucleotides read TGCAGTGCTATTGGTCCCGGGACCGCTTCCTACAATGAGCAGTTCTTC. Protein product: CSAIGPGTASYNEQFF.